The rows below give T cell receptor beta chains drawn from one sample of a study of blood T cell repertoires in COVID-19. Sequencing used immunoSEQ multiplex PCR; TCRdb keeps in-frame clones, though not all of them. The table lists 90,000 or so clones, approximately 83% of them singletons. Material for sequencing was peripheral blood. The source is a man in his 60s with acute or convalescent COVID-19. The CDR3 runs from the conserved cysteine through the conserved F or W. The order of the fields is CDR3 DNA, CDR3 protein, J gene, D gene, clone size, V gene. D genes are given only for firm matches. Not every row has a clone size; where given, it reads once, few, many or a size class.

DNA: TGTGCCAGCAGTACTATCCGAATCAATGAAAAACTGTTTTTT
CDR3: CASSTIRINEKLFF
J: TRBJ1-4
D: -
size: few
V: TRBV6-5

DNA: TGTGCCAGCAGTGGGACTAGCGGGAGTATTTCCGAGACCCAGTACTTC
CDR3: CASSGTSGSISETQYF
J: TRBJ2-5
D: TRBD2
size: -
V: TRBV2

DNA: TGTGCCAGCTCACCAGAACGAGTTGGCACTGAAGCTTTCTTT
CDR3: CASSPERVGTEAFF
J: TRBJ1-1
D: -
size: medium-sized
V: TRBV18

DNA: TGTGCCAGTAGTCGAGTACCAGATACGCAGTATTTT
CDR3: CASSRVPDTQYF
J: TRBJ2-3
D: -
size: -
V: TRBV19

DNA: TGTGCCAGCAGCTCGATTGGGGGAGGGGTCAGCACAGATACGCAGTATTTT
CDR3: CASSSIGGGVSTDTQYF
J: TRBJ2-3
D: TRBD2
size: few
V: TRBV7-9

DNA: TGTGCCAGCAGCCCCTCTAGCGGATCTTACACCGGGGAGCTGTTTTTT
CDR3: CASSPSSGSYTGELFF
J: TRBJ2-2
D: TRBD2
size: few
V: TRBV3-1/TRBV3-2

DNA: TGTGCCAGCAGCTTAGAATACAGCGGGGTCGAGCAGTACTTC
CDR3: CASSLEYSGVEQYF
J: TRBJ2-7
D: TRBD2
size: -
V: TRBV11-2

DNA: TGTGCCAGCAGTCGTAACAGGGGCTCCTACGAGCAGTACTTC
CDR3: CASSRNRGSYEQYF
J: TRBJ2-7
D: TRBD1
size: few
V: TRBV27

DNA: TGTGCCACCAGCAGGACAGGGGGCACTGGGGCCAACGTCCTGACTTTC
CDR3: CATSRTGGTGANVLTF
J: TRBJ2-6
D: TRBD1
size: -
V: TRBV15

DNA: TGTGCCACCAGTGATCCCGGACAGGCAGCGACCCAGTACTTC
CDR3: CATSDPGQAATQYF
J: TRBJ2-5
D: TRBD1
size: -
V: TRBV24-1

DNA: TGTGCCAGCAAAGAAAGCAGGGGGCAAAGGGAGCAGTACTTC
CDR3: CASKESRGQREQYF
J: TRBJ2-7
D: TRBD1
size: -
V: TRBV2

DNA: TGTGCCAGCAGCCCGGAGACAGGGGGCCTCTCAACTAATGAAAAACTGTTTTTT
CDR3: CASSPETGGLSTNEKLFF
J: TRBJ1-4
D: TRBD1
size: once
V: TRBV7-9

DNA: TGTGCCAGCAGCCGAGGCGGGGGGAACACCGGGGAGCTGTTTTTT
CDR3: CASSRGGGNTGELFF
J: TRBJ2-2
D: TRBD2
size: -
V: TRBV3-1/TRBV3-2

DNA: TGTGCCAGCAGCTTAGCGCTGAGCGGGGGGACCGAGCAGTACTTC
CDR3: CASSLALSGGTEQYF
J: TRBJ2-7
D: TRBD2
size: -
V: TRBV7-2

DNA: TGTGCCAGCAGCCCCGACCTGGCAGGGAAGTTTGATACGCAGTATTTT
CDR3: CASSPDLAGKFDTQYF
J: TRBJ2-3
D: -
size: -
V: TRBV7-3

DNA: TGTGCCAGTAGGTTCAGGGGGCATACAGATACGCAGTATTTT
CDR3: CASRFRGHTDTQYF
J: TRBJ2-3
D: TRBD1
size: -
V: TRBV19

DNA: TGTGCCAGTAGTATTACAGTGACGCGCTCTGGGGCCAACGTCCTGACTTTC
CDR3: CASSITVTRSGANVLTF
J: TRBJ2-6
D: -
size: few
V: TRBV19

DNA: TGCAGCACGTCCCGGGAGGGCACAGATACGCAGTATTTT
CDR3: CSTSREGTDTQYF
J: TRBJ2-3
D: TRBD2
size: -
V: TRBV29-1

DNA: TGCGCCAGCAGCCAGACAGTCCTTTATCAAGAGACCCAGTACTTC
CDR3: CASSQTVLYQETQYF
J: TRBJ2-5
D: -
size: -
V: TRBV5-1

DNA: TGTGCCTGGAGTCCCGGGACAGGGCGTGAAAAACTGTTTTTT
CDR3: CAWSPGTGREKLFF
J: TRBJ1-4
D: TRBD1
size: many
V: TRBV30

DNA: TGCGCCAGCAGCCAATTCCTCTCCGCACTAGGGAGTGAGCAGTTCTTC
CDR3: CASSQFLSALGSEQFF
J: TRBJ2-1
D: -
size: -
V: TRBV4-3

DNA: TGTGCCAGCAGTGAACGCAGGGGCGTCGATGAGACCCAGTACTTC
CDR3: CASSERRGVDETQYF
J: TRBJ2-5
D: -
size: -
V: TRBV25-1

DNA: TGTGCCAGTAGTTCGGGGACAGGGGCAGATACGCAGTATTTT
CDR3: CASSSGTGADTQYF
J: TRBJ2-3
D: TRBD1
size: -
V: TRBV19

DNA: TGTGCCAGCAGTCGGGGATCTCAATACAATGAGCAGTTCTTC
CDR3: CASSRGSQYNEQFF
J: TRBJ2-1
D: -
size: -
V: TRBV6-5